This T cell receptor (beta chain) was captured in a study of graft-versus-host responses after intestinal transplantation. With regard to this clone: Antigen specificity is unknown.

Trimming stripped 0 bases from V and 6 bases from J, with 19 bases between. The CDR3 extends over 16 amino acids. Germline assignment: CDR1 SGHKS and CDR2 YYEKEE (reference sequence). TCRdb keeps only in-frame clones here, not all; method: immunoSEQ multiplex PCR. The profile shows 90,000 to 95,000 clones, about 93% of them singletons. This TCR derives from a human donor who received an intestinal transplant. This material consisted of unstimulated CD8+ T cells sorted from spleen or lymph node cells, taken before intestinal transplant. The rearrangement links TRBV5-5 to TRBJ2-7, with D perhaps TRBD1 (5 bases). This CDR3 is CASSLGWGPIGGEQYF. CDR3 sequence (DNA): TGTGCCAGCAGCTTGGGGTGGGGCCCCATCGGCGGCGAGCAGTACTTC. Supplemented by reference TRBV5-5 and TRBJ2-7, the full variable domain reads DAGVTQSPTHLIKTRGQQVTLRCSPISGHKSVSWYQQVLGQGPQFIFQYYEKEERGRGNFPDRFSARQFPNYSSELNVNALLLGDSALYLCASSLGWGPIGGEQYFGPGTRLTVT.